A selection of T cell receptor beta chains follows, all from one sample in a study of shared clonotypes between healthy human individuals. The repertoire was sequenced with immunoSEQ multiplex PCR; TCRdb's copy has only in-frame clones and lacks some. The repertoire holds over a million clones, with approximately 68% as singletons. Sequencing input: memory CD4+ T cells sorted from blood. The receptors stem from a man between 18 and 29 years old in good health. CDR3s include the opening cysteine and the closing phenylalanine or tryptophan. The D gene is left open where the match is weak. The size entry is marked missing in some rows and otherwise reads once, few, many or a size class.

CDR3 DNA: TGTGCCAGCAGTGAAGGGGCGGGAGGACAAGAGACCCAGTACTTC; CDR3 protein: CASSEGAGGQETQYF; V gene: TRBV6-4; clone size: few; J gene: TRBJ2-5; D gene: TRBD2
CDR3 DNA: TGTGCCAGCAGATCGACAGCGGGCTATGGCTACACCTTC; CDR3 protein: CASRSTAGYGYTF; V gene: TRBV6-5; clone size: .; J gene: TRBJ1-2; D gene: .
CDR3 DNA: TGTGCCAGCAGCTTAGCCTCCTTGGCGGGTACAGATACGCAGTATTTT; CDR3 protein: CASSLASLAGTDTQYF; V gene: TRBV7-2; clone size: once; J gene: TRBJ2-3; D gene: .
CDR3 DNA: TGCGCCAGCAGCCAAGAGCTAGCGGGAGTATACCCCTACGAGCAGTACTTC; CDR3 protein: CASSQELAGVYPYEQYF; V gene: TRBV4-3; clone size: few; J gene: TRBJ2-7; D gene: TRBD2
CDR3 DNA: TGTGCTAGCAGCGTTGGGACGATAGACACCGGGGAGCTGTTTTTT; CDR3 protein: CASSVGTIDTGELFF; V gene: TRBV7-7; clone size: .; J gene: TRBJ2-2; D gene: .
CDR3 DNA: TGTGCCAGCAGCAAAGTTTCAGGGCCAGTCCCAGAGACCCAGTACTTC; CDR3 protein: CASSKVSGPVPETQYF; V gene: TRBV21-1; clone size: .; J gene: TRBJ2-5; D gene: .
CDR3 DNA: TGTGCCAGCAGTCGGACAGGGGGTAATCAGCCCCAGCATTTT; CDR3 protein: CASSRTGGNQPQHF; V gene: TRBV9; clone size: .; J gene: TRBJ1-5; D gene: TRBD1
CDR3 DNA: TGTGCCAGCAGTGAAACAGACTATAGCAATCAGCCCCAGCATTTT; CDR3 protein: CASSETDYSNQPQHF; V gene: TRBV2; clone size: few; J gene: TRBJ1-5; D gene: .
CDR3 DNA: TGTGCCAGCAGCGTAGCGGCTTCTTCCTACGAGCAGTACTTC; CDR3 protein: CASSVAASSYEQYF; V gene: TRBV9; clone size: .; J gene: TRBJ2-7; D gene: .
CDR3 DNA: TGTGCCAGCAGATACAGGGGTGTTGACTATGGCTACACCTTC; CDR3 protein: CASRYRGVDYGYTF; V gene: TRBV6-1; clone size: .; J gene: TRBJ1-2; D gene: TRBD1
CDR3 DNA: TGTGCCAGCAGTGGGGCGGAGAGGGGAAATGAAAAACTGTTTTTT; CDR3 protein: CASSGAERGNEKLFF; V gene: TRBV25-1; clone size: .; J gene: TRBJ1-4; D gene: .
CDR3 DNA: TGCGCCAGCAGCTTCAGCGGGGGGGCCTCTCACGAGCAGTACTTC; CDR3 protein: CASSFSGGASHEQYF; V gene: TRBV5-1; clone size: once; J gene: TRBJ2-7; D gene: TRBD2
CDR3 DNA: TGTGCCAGTAGTCCTCAGGGAGGTGGCTACACCTTC; CDR3 protein: CASSPQGGGYTF; V gene: TRBV19; clone size: .; J gene: TRBJ1-2; D gene: .
CDR3 DNA: TGTGCCATCAGGGGGAACACGGTGGATGAGCAGTTCTTC; CDR3 protein: CAIRGNTVDEQFF; V gene: TRBV10-3; clone size: .; J gene: TRBJ2-1; D gene: .
CDR3 DNA: TGTGCCTGGAGTGTACTGATGGGGTACGAGCAGTACTTC; CDR3 protein: CAWSVLMGYEQYF; V gene: TRBV30; clone size: .; J gene: TRBJ2-7; D gene: .
CDR3 DNA: TGTGCCAGCAGCTTGGCCGGGACAGCCTCCTACGAGCAGTACTTC; CDR3 protein: CASSLAGTASYEQYF; V gene: TRBV5-5; clone size: .; J gene: TRBJ2-7; D gene: TRBD1
CDR3 DNA: TGTGCCAGCAGTGAAGCGAAGGGTTTGGAGAATGTAGCCAAAAACATTCAGTACTTC; CDR3 protein: CASSEAKGLENVAKNIQYF; V gene: TRBV6-1; clone size: .; J gene: TRBJ2-4; D gene: .